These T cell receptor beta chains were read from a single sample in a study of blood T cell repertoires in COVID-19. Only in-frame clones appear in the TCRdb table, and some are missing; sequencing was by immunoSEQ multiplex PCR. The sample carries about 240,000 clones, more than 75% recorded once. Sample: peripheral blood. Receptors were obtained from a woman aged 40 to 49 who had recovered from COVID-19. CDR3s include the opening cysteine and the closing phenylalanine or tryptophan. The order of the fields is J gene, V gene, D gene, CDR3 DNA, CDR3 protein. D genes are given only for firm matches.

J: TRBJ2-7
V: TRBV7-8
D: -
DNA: TGTGCCAGCAGCCCGACAGATCTATACGAGCAGTACTTC
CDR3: CASSPTDLYEQYF

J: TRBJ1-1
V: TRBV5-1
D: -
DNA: TGCGCCAGCAGCTTGGCCGGGGGGCCAAACACTGAAGCTTTCTTT
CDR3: CASSLAGGPNTEAFF

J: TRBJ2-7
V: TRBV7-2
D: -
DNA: TGTGCCAGCAGCTTAGGGGTAGGGGCGGACTACGAGCAGTACTTC
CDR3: CASSLGVGADYEQYF

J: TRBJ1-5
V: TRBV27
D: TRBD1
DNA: TGTGCCAGCGGAGGGGGCTGGCAGCCCCAGCATTTT
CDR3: CASGGGWQPQHF

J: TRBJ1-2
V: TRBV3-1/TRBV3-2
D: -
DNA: TGTGCCAGCACCCGGGACAATCGGGGCTACACCTTC
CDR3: CASTRDNRGYTF

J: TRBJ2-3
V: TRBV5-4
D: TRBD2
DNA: TGTGCCAGCAGCCTAGGGACTAGCGCAGATACGCAGTATTTT
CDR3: CASSLGTSADTQYF

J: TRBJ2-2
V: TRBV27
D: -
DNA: TGTGCCAGCAGTGCCCAGGGTAATGGGGGGGAGCTGTTTTTT
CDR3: CASSAQGNGGELFF

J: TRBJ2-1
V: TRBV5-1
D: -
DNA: TGCGCCAGCAGCTTGGTTGGGGGCAGGGAGCAGTTCTTC
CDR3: CASSLVGGREQFF

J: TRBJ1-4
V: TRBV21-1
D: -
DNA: TGTGCCAGCAGCAAAGAGGGGCCCCGGAGAATAACTAATGAAAAACTGTTTTTT
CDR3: CASSKEGPRRITNEKLFF

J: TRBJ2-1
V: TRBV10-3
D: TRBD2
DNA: TGTGCCATCAGTGATCCAGCGGGGCTAGCGGGAGTCAATGAGCAGTTCTTC
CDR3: CAISDPAGLAGVNEQFF

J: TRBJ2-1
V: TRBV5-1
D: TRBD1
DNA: TGCGCCAGCAGCTTGGGTTCAGGGGGTGTCGAGCAGTTCTTC
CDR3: CASSLGSGGVEQFF

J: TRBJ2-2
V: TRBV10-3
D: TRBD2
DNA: TGTGCCATCAGTGGCACTAGCGGAAACACCGGGGAGCTGTTTTTT
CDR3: CAISGTSGNTGELFF

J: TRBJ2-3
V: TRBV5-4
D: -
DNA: TGTGCCAGCAGCCACAGGGACACAGATACGCAGTATTTT
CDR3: CASSHRDTDTQYF